Sequencing of this T cell receptor beta chain was carried out in a study of lung T cells in sarcoidosis with Löfgren's syndrome. TCRdb passed the reads through MiXCR, listing each CDR3 protein once. Among 60,000 to 65,000 distinct CDR3 sequences listed, 21% were seen once. Points on this clonotype: Its antigen remains unidentified. A much more abundant neighbour one base away suggests this may be a read error.

The germline CDR1 and CDR2 sequences are LGHNA and YSLEER. The CDR3 spans 15 residues. Study results and limitations: Shared TRAV12-1 and TRBV2 CDR3 motifs across Löfgren's syndrome patients reportedly suggested public CD4+ TCRs.

Source material: CD4+ T cells from PBMCs. This clonotype was obtained from a human donor with sarcoidosis (Löfgren's syndrome or another form), or a control subject (not recorded which). V and J are TRBV4-3 and TRBJ2-1; 7 nucleotides match TRBD2. DNA for the CDR3: TGCGCCAGCAGCCAATCTCAGCGGGATCGCAATGAGCGGTTCTTC. It encodes CASSQSQRDRNERFF.